The 14 T cell receptor beta chains reported below all come from one sample, sequenced in a study of cytomegalovirus exposure and HLA in healthy donors. PCR employed 60 Vbeta and 13 Jbeta primers. Using immunoSEQ multiplex PCR, the repertoire was profiled, and TCRdb retains in-frame clones only, with some absent. Here the sample spans roughly 110,000 clones, approximately 67% being singletons. Input material: PBMCs. These receptors were taken from a man aged 18 to 30 in good health and CMV-seropositive.

This sequence joins TRBV25-1 and TRBJ2-1; 9 bases fit TRBD2. The CDR3 totals 15 residues. Per germline, CDR1 MGHDK and CDR2 SYGVNS. V lost 4 bases to trimming and J lost 5 bases; unmatched junction nucleotides: 6. The CDR3 sequence: CASSALAGQHNEQFF. In DNA, the CDR3 is TGTGCCAGCAGTGCTCTAGCGGGGCAACACAATGAGCAGTTCTTC.

This clone was seen a handful of times. The rearrangement joins TRBV2 to TRBJ1-1; the D gene is possibly TRBD1 (5 bases). The germline CDR1 and CDR2 sequences are SNHLY and FYNNEI. Trimming pared 4 bases from V and 2 bases from J, leaving 11 bases between. This CDR3 has 14 residues. The CDR3 DNA sequence: TGTGCCAGCAGTGTTACGACAGATAACACTGAAGCTTTCTTT. Translation gives CASSVTTDNTEAFF.

Only a few counts were recorded for this clone. This rearrangement joins TRBV6-5 to TRBJ2-1; TRBD2 aligns across 9 bases. The CDR3 runs 13 residues. Germline V lookup: CDR1 MNHEY, CDR2 SVGAGI. Losses at the gene ends were 2 bases for V and 13 bases for J; bases not matched to a gene: 6. CDR3 DNA sequence: TGTGCCAGCAGTTACCCCGCCGGGACTAGCCAGTTCTTC. Encoded protein: CASSYPAGTSQFF.

The V gene is TRBV7-9, the J gene TRBJ2-5; possible D gene TRBD2, 5 bases. Trimming took off 0 bases at V and 1 base at J, with 12 bases between the two ends. The CDR3 is 16 amino acids. CDR1 and CDR2 from the germline V gene are SEHNR and FQNEAQ (reference sequence). CDR3 sequence: CASSLALRLPQETQYF. The DNA of the CDR3 is TGTGCCAGCAGCTTAGCGCTGAGACTACCCCAAGAGACCCAGTACTTC.

This chain joins TRBV30 and TRBJ1-5; maybe TRBD1 (5 bases). The V end lost 3 bases, the J end lost 9 bases, and 12 bases lay between the germline ends. The CDR3 loop spans 12 amino acids. CDR1 and CDR2 from the germline V gene are GTSNPN and SVGIG (reference sequence). CDR3 loop: CAWSAGIGPQHF. As DNA, the CDR3 is TGTGCCTGGAGCGCAGGGATCGGGCCCCAGCATTTT.

This clone was seen more than once but under ten times. J is TRBJ1-1 and V is TRBV18, with 9 bases matching TRBD1. The CDR3 consists of 14 residues. The germline V gene has CDR1 KGHSH and CDR2 LQKENI. V trimming: 3 bases; J trimming: 5 bases; junction bases outside the gene matches: 4. The CDR3 spells CASSPRDRETEAFF. CDR3 nucleotides: TGTGCCAGCTCACCCAGGGACAGGGAGACTGAAGCTTTCTTT.

This clone was observed a handful of times. This chain uses TRBV11-2 with TRBJ2-1; 8 bases align to TRBD2. The V gene's germline CDR1 is SGHAT and CDR2 FQNNGV. J lost 9 bases, V lost 5 bases, and 9 bases had no gene match. This CDR3 spans 14 amino acids. This CDR3 is CASSNHPGGAEQFF. Here the CDR3 DNA reads TGTGCCAGCAGCAACCACCCCGGGGGGGCTGAGCAGTTCTTC.

The chain is built from TRBV7-9 and TRBJ2-3; D is uncertain. This CDR3 is 13 amino acids long. V was cut by 3 bases and J by 2 bases, with 6 bases left in between. CDR1 and CDR2 (germline): SEHNR, FQNEAQ (reference sequence). The CDR3 coding sequence is TGTGCCAGCAGCTTGAGTCACACAGATACGCAGTATTTT. Its protein is CASSLSHTDTQYF.

V gene TRBV19 combines with J gene TRBJ1-1; D not resolved. Per the germline V gene, CDR1 is LNHDA and CDR2 is SQIVND (reference sequence). The length of the CDR3 is 14 residues. Trimming removed 4 bases from V and 6 bases from J, with 15 bases in between. In DNA form, the CDR3 reads TGTGCCAGTAGTACTTCTGGAGGGAGGCCTGAAGCTTTCTTT. This codes for CASSTSGGRPEAFF.

The chain is built from TRBV25-1 and TRBJ2-1; D is perhaps TRBD1 (6 bases). This CDR3 has 15 amino acids. V dropped 11 bases and J dropped 6 bases, with 23 bases sitting between them. Germline loops: CDR1 MGHDK, CDR2 SYGVNS. The DNA of the CDR3 is TGTGCCTCAAGGCCTTGGGACAATAAAACCAATGAGCAGTTCTTC. Its translation: CASRPWDNKTNEQFF.

The J gene is TRBJ2-7, the V gene TRBV5-5, with 9 bases aligning to TRBD1. Unmatched junction bases numbered 5, after V lost 4 bases and J lost 3 bases. This CDR3 is built from 14 residues. Germline assignment: CDR1 SGHKS and CDR2 YYEKEE (reference sequence). As DNA, the CDR3 is TGTGCCAGCAGCGCAAACAGGGGGCACTACGAGCAGTACTTC. It encodes CASSANRGHYEQYF.

The sample holds one count of this clone. This chain uses TRBV19 with TRBJ1-5, with a tentative D call TRBD1 (6 bases). The CDR3 length is 22 residues. Per the germline V gene, CDR1 is LNHDA and CDR2 is SQIVND (reference sequence). Trimming stripped 2 bases from V and 0 bases from J, with 29 bases between. For the CDR3, the DNA is TGTGCCAGTAGTATAAACGGGGAAGGTGGGGACAACCCCGTCTATAGCAATCAGCCCCAGCATTTT. Translation: CASSINGEGGDNPVYSNQPQHF.

Concerning this clone: In the same sample, other DNA sequences code for this CDR3. The chain combines TRBV6-1 with TRBJ1-5, with a weak D call TRBD1 (6 bases). V was clipped by 5 bases and J by 4 bases, with 9 bases between them. The V gene's germline CDR1 is MNHNS and CDR2 SASEGT. The CDR3 is 13 amino acids. For the CDR3, the DNA is TGTGCCAGCAGTAGGGGACAAAATCAGCCCCAGCATTTT. Protein sequence: CASSRGQNQPQHF.

With regard to this clone: An end of the junction differs from the germline gene, which may be a read error. The chain uses TRBV19 and TRBJ2-5; D may be TRBD1 (6 bases). Germline V gene lookup returns CDR1 LNHDA and CDR2 SQIVND (reference sequence). This CDR3 has 13 residues. CDR3 protein: CASSPDSQETQYF. CDR3 nucleotides: TGTGCCAGTAGTCCGGACAGTCAAGAGACTCAGTACTTC.